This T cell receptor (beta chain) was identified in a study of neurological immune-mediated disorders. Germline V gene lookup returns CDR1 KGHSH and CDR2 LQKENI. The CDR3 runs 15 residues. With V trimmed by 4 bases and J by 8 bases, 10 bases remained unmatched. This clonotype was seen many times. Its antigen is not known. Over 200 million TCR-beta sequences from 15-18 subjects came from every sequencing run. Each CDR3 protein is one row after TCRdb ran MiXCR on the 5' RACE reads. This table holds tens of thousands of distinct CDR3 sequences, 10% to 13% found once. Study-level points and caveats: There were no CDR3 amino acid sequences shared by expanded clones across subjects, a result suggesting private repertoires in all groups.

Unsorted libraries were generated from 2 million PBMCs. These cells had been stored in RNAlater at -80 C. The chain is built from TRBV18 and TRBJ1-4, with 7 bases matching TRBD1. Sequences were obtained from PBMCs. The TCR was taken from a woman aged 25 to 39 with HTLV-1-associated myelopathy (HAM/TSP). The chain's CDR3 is CASSRSGGVREKLFF. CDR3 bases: TGTGCCAGCTCACGATCAGGGGGAGTGCGGGAAAAACTGTTTTTT.